Sequencing of this T cell receptor (beta chain) was carried out in a study of T cells after yellow fever vaccination. The CDR3 spans 13 residues. V shed 0 bases and J shed 6 bases, with 8 bases lying between them. Germline CDR1 MNHEY, CDR2 SMNVEV (reference sequence). TCRdb reanalysed the 5' RACE reads using MiXCR and keeps one entry per CDR3 protein. Of about 130,000 distinct CDR3 sequences listed, almost 9% are singletons. The sequence was obtained from a man aged 18 to 30 who received the YFV17D yellow fever vaccine. This sequence joins TRBV27 and TRBJ1-1; no reliable D call. Sequenced here: CD8+ T cells sorted from PBMCs, sampled on the day of the yellow fever booster vaccination. The CDR3, as DNA: TGTGCCAGCAGTTTATCGTCGAGGGCTGAAGCTTTCTTT. This encodes CASSLSSRAEAFF.